This T cell receptor beta chain was captured in a study of blood T cells in healthy people across ages. Overall study findings and caveats: Across samples, TCR beta diversity tracked strongly with naive T cell percentage.

Trimming cost V 4 bases and J 5 bases, with 21 bases left between them. Germline V CDR1 and CDR2: SGHDT, YYEEEE. The CDR3 extends over 16 amino acids. With a J-beta primer mix and a sample-barcoded 5' primer, a second PCR ran 7 to 11 cycles. Each CDR3 protein gets one entry after TCRdb re-called the 5' RACE reads with MiXCR. This table has 1.5 million to 1.8 million distinct CDR3 sequences, about 42% appearing once. This clonotype was observed a single time. The antigen is not known. Sequencing input: blood. V and J are TRBV5-6 and TRBJ1-2; a possible D gene is TRBD1 (6 bases). The receptor was derived from a young woman in good health. The CDR3 sequence: CASSESFGGLIYGYTF. In DNA, the CDR3 is TGTGCCAGCAGCGAATCTTTCGGGGGGCTAATTTATGGCTACACCTTC.